This T cell receptor (beta chain) appears in the sequencing data of a study of vaccination effects on CD4 cells after COVID-19. Whole-study findings and limits: Clones of infection and vaccine origin contracted markedly late after vaccination.

TCRdb's copy holds only in-frame clones and misses some; the assay was immunoSEQ multiplex PCR. The sample includes roughly 52,000 clones, around 70% of them seen just once. Before sequencing took place, the ViraFEST assay used viral peptide pools to expand antigen-specific CD4+ T cells. The culture ran for under eleven days, and then CD4+ T cells were isolated. None of the vaccinated had previously contracted SARS-CoV-2, and their nucleocapsid antibodies tested negative. The CDR3 covers 14 residues. V was clipped by 6 bases and J by 0 bases, with 9 bases between them. Germline CDR1 reads ENHRY; CDR2 reads SYGVKD. Concerning this clone: Its antigen is unidentified.

The TCR was taken from a human donor who received a COVID-19 vaccine. The chain recombines TRBV10-3 with TRBJ1-3; D not certain. Sequencing used CD4+ T cells from PBMCs cultured with SARS-CoV-2 spike peptides, obtained before COVID-19 vaccination. The CDR3 is CAIRMDNSGNTIYF. CDR3 sequence (DNA): TGTGCCATCAGAATGGATAACTCTGGAAACACCATATATTTT.